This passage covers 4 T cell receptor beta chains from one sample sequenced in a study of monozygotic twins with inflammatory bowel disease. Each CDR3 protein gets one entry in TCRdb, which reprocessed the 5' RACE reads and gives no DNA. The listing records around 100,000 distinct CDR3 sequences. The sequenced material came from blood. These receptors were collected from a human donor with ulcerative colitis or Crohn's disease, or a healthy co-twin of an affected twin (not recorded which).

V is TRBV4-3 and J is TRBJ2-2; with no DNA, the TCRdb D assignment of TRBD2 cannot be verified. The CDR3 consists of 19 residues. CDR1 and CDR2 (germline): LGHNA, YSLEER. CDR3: CASSQDPTSGGGNTGELFF.

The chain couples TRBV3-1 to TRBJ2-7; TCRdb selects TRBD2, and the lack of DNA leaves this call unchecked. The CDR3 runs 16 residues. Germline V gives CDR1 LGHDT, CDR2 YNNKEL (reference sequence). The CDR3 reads CASSQERFRAPYEQYF.

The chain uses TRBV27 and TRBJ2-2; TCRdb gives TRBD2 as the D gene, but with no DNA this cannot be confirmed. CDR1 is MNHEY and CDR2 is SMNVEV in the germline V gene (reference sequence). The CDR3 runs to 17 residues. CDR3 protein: CASISRIAGGFTGELFF.

CDR3 sequence: CSVWTDSYEQYF. The rearrangement links TRBV20-1 to TRBJ2-7. CDR3 length: 12 amino acids. CDR1 is DFQATT and CDR2 is SNEGSKA in the germline V gene (reference sequence).